These T cell receptor beta chains were read from a single sample in a study of early T cells in non-severe SARS-CoV-2 infection. Each CDR3 protein gets one entry after TCRdb re-called the 5' RACE reads with MiXCR. The data show 60,000 to 75,000 distinct CDR3 sequences, more than 8% seen once. The material sequenced was whole blood, taken at baseline. Receptors originate from an adult who was a healthcare worker with PCR-confirmed SARS-CoV-2 infection or an uninfected control (not recorded which). Each CDR3 is given with its conserved first and last residue. The D gene is left open where the match is weak.

V	length	D	J	CDR3
TRBV12-3/TRBV12-4	15	.	TRBJ2-7	CASSLGGVLDYEQYF
TRBV6-2/TRBV6-3	13	TRBD2	TRBJ2-5	CASSWRETETQYF
TRBV20-1	14	.	TRBJ2-2	CSATPPPSVGELFF
TRBV7-9	11	.	TRBJ2-7	CASSLGVEQYF
TRBV4-1	13	.	TRBJ1-5	CASSQDGDQPQHF
TRBV10-3	16	.	TRBJ2-7	CAISESRGFSSYEQYF
TRBV28	14	.	TRBJ2-7	CASSSSGVPYEQYF
TRBV27	14	.	TRBJ1-5	CASSFGQTNQPQHF
TRBV2	14	TRBD1	TRBJ2-7	CASFSGTGGIEQYF
TRBV6-2/TRBV6-3	12	TRBD2	TRBJ2-3	CASSLKRETQYF
TRBV20-1	14	.	TRBJ1-1	CSAILEGAGTEAFF
TRBV15	12	.	TRBJ2-5	CATSRVLETQYF
TRBV5-5	14	.	TRBJ2-5	CASSPGLTGTSQYF
TRBV20-1	13	.	TRBJ1-1	CSARDRVSTEAFF
TRBV6-2/TRBV6-3	14	.	TRBJ2-7	CASSQNEASYEQYF
TRBV13	11	.	TRBJ2-7	CASSLGAEQYF
TRBV7-2	16	.	TRBJ2-7	CASSLGGQPLSYEQYF
TRBV3-1	15	TRBD2	TRBJ2-1	CASSQGLAGANEQFF
TRBV20-1	16	TRBD2	TRBJ2-5	CSARDLAGGDQETQYF
TRBV18	15	TRBD2	TRBJ2-7	CASSPSASGSHEQYF
TRBV7-2	15	.	TRBJ1-3	CASSITRNRGNTIYF
TRBV7-2	14	.	TRBJ1-2	CASSLGLHNYGYTF
TRBV6-5	18	TRBD1	TRBJ2-4	CASSYRSWGQGTKNIQYF
TRBV20-1	14	TRBD1	TRBJ1-4	CSAPWTGRDEKLFF
TRBV3-1	14	.	TRBJ2-1	CASSLGALNNEQFF
TRBV6-2/TRBV6-3	11	.	TRBJ2-3	CASSYLDTQYF
TRBV5-1	15	TRBD2	TRBJ2-7	CASSPRTSGRYEQYF
TRBV28	13	.	TRBJ2-7	CASSFVSPSEQYF
TRBV7-9	14	.	TRBJ2-3	CASTSWVSTDTQYF
TRBV28	13	TRBD2	TRBJ2-7	CASSSGGSYEQYF
TRBV7-2	14	.	TRBJ1-1	CASSRTGGVTEAFF
TRBV10-3	14	.	TRBJ2-1	CVISESRPKDEQFF
TRBV14	16	TRBD2	TRBJ2-1	CASSPGLAFSYNEQFF
TRBV27	16	TRBD2	TRBJ2-3	CASSRNSGRAPDTQYF
TRBV4-1	16	TRBD2	TRBJ2-7	CASSQDPGGSAYEQYF
TRBV4-2	17	TRBD2	TRBJ2-3	CASSQGASGSGADTQYF
TRBV6-2/TRBV6-3	16	.	TRBJ2-7	CASRFTQGWNNYEQYF
TRBV6-1	11	.	TRBJ1-1	CASSELRDAFF